The 21 T cell receptor beta chains in this list originate from one sample, sequenced in a study of T cells in Graves' hyperthyroidism and ophthalmopathy. Template material for amplifying TCR beta CDR3 regions consisted of RNA transcripts. First-round RT-PCR targeting the TCR CDR3 was performed with the HTBI primer set. TCRdb re-derived calls from the multiplex PCR reads in MiXCR, one entry per CDR3 protein. The table lists 560,000 or so distinct CDR3 sequences, 46% of them singletons. The sample taken for sequencing was peripheral blood or thyroid tissue (not recorded which). The receptors here all came from a woman under 30 with Graves' hyperthyroidism.

This clonotype was counted only a few times. The chain employs TRBV12-3 or TRBV12-4 and TRBJ1-3, with D uncertain. V was cut by 4 bases and J by 8 bases, with 12 bases left in between. This CDR3 contains 13 residues. The CDR3: CASSYESGDTIYF. The CDR3 bases are TGTGCCAGCAGTTACGAATCCGGGGACACCATATATTTT.

In this sample, this clonotype turned up many times. The V gene is TRBV10-3, the J gene TRBJ2-5, with TRBD2 as a possible D gene (6 bases). Germline assignment: CDR1 ENHRY and CDR2 SYGVKD. V was cut by 7 bases and J by 5 bases, with 17 bases left in between. The CDR3 is made up of 14 amino acids. The CDR3 DNA reads as TGTGCCATCAAATCCGTCGGGAGCCCGGAGACCCAGTACTTC. Translated: CAIKSVGSPETQYF.

This clonotype was seen many times. The genes are TRBV7-9 and TRBJ1-1; D is unresolved. The CDR3 totals 11 residues. Trimming removed 7 bases at V and 1 base at J, with 4 bases between. CDR1 and CDR2 (germline): SEHNR, FQNEAQ (reference sequence). CDR3 residues: CASMQNTEAFF. The CDR3 bases are TGTGCCAGCATGCAGAACACTGAAGCTTTCTTT.

CDR3 sequence reads: CARRGGRSYEQYF. The CDR3 DNA reads as TGTGCCAGAAGGGGGGGCCGATCCTACGAGCAGTACTTC. The chain employs TRBV7-9 and TRBJ2-7; a possible D gene is TRBD2 (7 bases). The V gene's germline CDR1 is SEHNR and CDR2 FQNEAQ (reference sequence). V was cut by 9 bases and J by 1 base, with 13 bases left in between. This CDR3 has 13 residues. Filled out from reference TRBV7-9 and TRBJ2-7, the complete variable domain reads DTGVSQNPRHKITKRGQNVTFRCDPISEHNRLYWYRQTLGQGPEFLTYFQNEAQLEKSRLLSDRFSAERPKGSFSTLEIQRTEQGDSAMYLCARRGGRSYEQYFGPGTRLTVT.

CDR3 nucleotide sequence: TGTGCCATCAGTGAGGACAGGTGGAACACTGAAGCTTTCTTT. Amino acid sequence: CAISEDRWNTEAFF. This sequence joins TRBV10-3 and TRBJ1-1, with D possibly matching TRBD1 (6 bases). CDR1 is ENHRY, CDR2 SYGVKD, per germline. The CDR3 sequence is 14 residues long. The V and J ends lost 2 bases and 1 base respectively, with 8 bases between them.

The CDR3 DNA reads TGCAGTGCTACAACCGGGACAGTAAATCAGCCCCAGCATTTT. Its protein is CSATTGTVNQPQHF. The rearrangement uses TRBV20-1 and TRBJ1-5, with 7 nucleotides matching TRBD1. Trimming at V came to 4 bases and at J to 4 bases, leaving 7 bases not matched to a gene. Germline V CDR1 and CDR2: DFQATT, SNEGSKA (reference sequence). The length of the CDR3 is 14 residues.

This clonotype was recorded a few times. The chain employs TRBV20-1 and TRBJ2-7; 14 positions agree with TRBD2. V lost 6 bases, J lost 7 bases, and 5 bases stayed unmatched. CDR1 is DFQATT, CDR2 SNEGSKA, per germline (reference sequence). CDR3 size: 13 residues. The CDR3 sequence is CSATWTSGREQYF. CDR3 DNA: TGCAGTGCAACCTGGACTAGCGGGAGGGAGCAGTACTTC.

This clonotype was recorded at least ten times. The chain has TRBV25-1 and TRBJ2-7; D might be TRBD2 (6 bases). CDR1 and CDR2 from the germline V gene are MGHDK and SYGVNS. Trimming pared 4 bases from V and 1 base from J, leaving 11 bases between. This CDR3 is built from 14 residues. CDR3 loop: CASSGESGSYEQYF. The CDR3 DNA reads TGTGCCAGCAGTGGCGAAAGCGGGTCCTACGAGCAGTACTTC.

This chain connects TRBV9 to TRBJ2-5; D not resolved. The end of the DNA aligns better with TRBJ2-1, so the J call may be wrong. Germline V gene data show CDR1 as SGDLS and CDR2 as YYNGEE. The CDR3 consists of 12 residues. The CDR3 region is CASSVDVNEQFF. DNA of the CDR3: TGTGCCAGCAGCGTAGACGTCAATGAGCAGTTCTTC.

V and J are TRBV15 and TRBJ1-2, with 7 bases identical to TRBD1. V lost 5 bases and J lost 2; bases outside the gene matches: 5. This CDR3 spans 14 amino acids. Germline assignment: CDR1 LNHNV and CDR2 YYDKDF (reference sequence). CDR3 sequence (DNA): TGTGCCACCAGCCTCCGGGACAGAAACTATGGCTACACCTTC. Amino acids: CATSLRDRNYGYTF.

The chain employs TRBV19 and TRBJ1-5; D is ambiguous. Germline-derived CDR1 and CDR2 are LNHDA and SQIVND (reference sequence). The CDR3 is made up of 17 amino acids. V dropped 3 bases and J dropped 0 bases, with 15 bases sitting between them. The CDR3 loop reads CASSMKVPSNSNQPQHF. The CDR3 coding sequence is TGTGCCAGTAGTATGAAAGTCCCGTCGAATAGCAATCAGCCCCAGCATTTT. The full variable domain, rest sourced from reference TRBV19 and TRBJ1-5, is DGGITQSPKYLFRKEGQNVTLSCEQNLNHDAMYWYRQDPGQGLRLIYYSQIVNDFQKGDIAEGYSVSREKKESFPLTVTSAQKNPTAFYLCASSMKVPSNSNQPQHFGDGTRLSIL.

Note on this clonotype: A read error may produce the germline difference seen at one junction end. This sequence joins TRBV10-3 and TRBJ2-5; no reliable D call. Germline-derived CDR1 and CDR2 are ENHRY and SYGVKD. There are 12 residues in the CDR3. CDR3 DNA sequence: TGTGCCAGCAGTTACGCAGGAGAGACCCAGTACTTC. It yields the protein CASSYAGETQYF.

Regarding this clonotype: At one end, the junction sequence differs from germline, possibly due to a read error. The chain uses TRBV5-1 and TRBJ2-5; TRBD2 matches 9 bases. The germline gives CDR1 SGHRS, CDR2 YFSETQ. The CDR3 runs 15 residues. The CDR3: CASSPGRTSAETQYF. The DNA for the CDR3 is TGTGCCAGCAGCCCCGGACGGACTAGCGCAGAGACCCAGTACTTC.

There are many counts of this clonotype. The chain is built from TRBV10-3 and TRBJ1-5, with TRBD1 matching over 9 bases. CDR1 is ENHRY and CDR2 is SYGVKD in the germline V gene. Trimming at V came to 10 bases and at J to 6 bases, leaving 7 bases not matched to a gene. The CDR3 totals 13 residues. CDR3 sequence: CATGQGLIQPQHF. The CDR3 nucleotides read TGTGCCACGGGACAGGGTCTGATTCAGCCCCAGCATTTT.

There are a few counts of this clonotype. The chain recombines TRBV19 with TRBJ2-2; 8 bases align to TRBD1. The germline gives CDR1 LNHDA, CDR2 SQIVND (reference sequence). With 10 bases clipped from V and 1 base from J, the junction kept 11 bases outside the gene matches. The CDR3 is 16 residues long. Here the CDR3 reads CATKPRTGMNTGELFF. The CDR3 DNA is TGTGCCACCAAACCACGGACAGGGATGAACACCGGGGAGCTGTTTTTT.

This clonotype was found a few times. The gene calls are TRBV7-4 and TRBJ2-2; the D is unclear. V lost 2 bases and J 3 bases, leaving 4 bases between the germline ends. Germline V lookup: CDR1 SGHVT, CDR2 SQSDAQ. The CDR3 has 13 residues. The CDR3 coding sequence is TGTGCCAGCAGCTTATTCGACACCGGGGAGCTGTTTTTT. Amino acids: CASSLFDTGELFF.

This clonotype came up many times. The chain recombines TRBV20-1 with TRBJ1-1, with D uncertain. This CDR3 comprises 12 residues. Trimming left V 4 bases short and J 4 bases short, with 10 bases between. Germline loops: CDR1 DFQATT, CDR2 SNEGSKA (reference sequence). In DNA form, the CDR3 reads TGCAGTGCTAACGGGGATCGCACTGAAGCTTTCTTT. Amino acids: CSANGDRTEAFF.

The rearrangement joins TRBV7-9 to TRBJ2-5; no clear D gene. V was shortened by 5 bases and J by 0 bases, with 22 bases between the two germline ends. The CDR3 runs 18 residues. CDR1 SEHNR and CDR2 FQNEAQ come from the germline V gene (reference sequence). The CDR3 DNA reads TGTGCCAGCAGCCAAGGAAGTTCGGCGGTACCGTACCAAGAGACCCAGTACTTC. Translating it yields CASSQGSSAVPYQETQYF.

In this sample, this clonotype turned up a few times. The rearrangement uses TRBV19 and TRBJ1-3; D is perhaps TRBD1 (5 bases). Trimming left V 0 bases short and J 0 bases short, with 6 bases between. This CDR3 has 15 residues. Germline CDR1 is LNHDA and CDR2 is SQIVND (reference sequence). The CDR3 region is CASSIDRASGNTIYF. The CDR3 DNA follows: TGTGCCAGTAGTATAGACAGGGCCTCTGGAAACACCATATATTTT.

This clonotype was observed a few times. The rearrangement links TRBV9 to TRBJ1-1; D is unresolved. Per the germline V gene, CDR1 is SGDLS and CDR2 is YYNGEE. The CDR3 has 14 amino acids. V dropped 0 bases and J dropped 3 bases, with 9 bases sitting between them. The CDR3 bases are TGTGCCAGCAGCGTAGCTACTAGGGACACTGAAGCTTTCTTT. This gives the protein CASSVATRDTEAFF.

The CDR3 here is CATRGRHGYTF. The CDR3 DNA is TGTGCCACCCGGGGTCGACATGGCTACACCTTC. This chain joins TRBV25-1 and TRBJ1-2; the D is unclear. The CDR3 has 11 residues. Trimming stripped 10 bases from V and 6 bases from J, with 12 bases between. From germline, CDR1 is MGHDK and CDR2 SYGVNS.